Each of the 10 T cell receptor beta chains below was sequenced from the same sample in a study of blood T cells in healthy people across ages. Next came a second PCR, run for about 7 to 12 cycles, which used a sample-barcoded 5' primer along with a J-beta primer mix. TCRdb analysed the 5' RACE reads with MiXCR anew, one entry per CDR3 protein. The sample contains about 2 million distinct CDR3 sequences, 49% of which appear only once. Sequenced material: blood. All receptors derive from a woman aged 40 to 50 in good health.

This chain uses TRBV20-1 with TRBJ2-1; D may be TRBD2 (7 bases). This CDR3 is 11 amino acids long. Trimming cost V 6 bases and J 15 bases, with 18 bases left between them. Germline V gene sequence: CDR1 DFQATT, CDR2 SNEGSKA (reference sequence). The DNA of the CDR3 is TGCAGTGCAGCTGCGGGGGCCCTCCTGTTCTTC. Protein: CSAAAGALLFF.

V and J are TRBV3-1 and TRBJ1-2; tentative D call: TRBD1 (5 bases). Germline V lookup: CDR1 LGHDT, CDR2 YNNKEL (reference sequence). CDR3 length: 13 amino acids. Trimming shortened V by 8 bases and J by 4 bases, and 14 bases separated the two germline ends. The CDR3 DNA reads as TGTGCCAGCGGCGTGACAGACTCCTATGGCTACACCTTC. Translated, it gives CASGVTDSYGYTF.

The V and J genes are TRBV29-1 and TRBJ2-7; TRBD1 is a possible D gene (5 bases). V lost 4 bases and J lost 2, with 12 bases in between. This CDR3 has 13 residues. CDR1 is SQVTM, CDR2 ANQGSEA, per germline. DNA of the CDR3: TGCAGCGTTGCCCGGCAGGGCCCCTACGAGCAGTACTTC. It is translated as CSVARQGPYEQYF.

The chain recombines TRBV15 with TRBJ2-5; TRBD1 agrees at 7 bases. The CDR3 extends over 15 amino acids. V lost 6 bases, J lost 2 bases, and 9 bases stayed unmatched. Germline V lookup: CDR1 LNHNV, CDR2 YYDKDF (reference sequence). The CDR3 reads CATRPTGYLQETQYF. The CDR3 bases are TGTGCCACCAGGCCGACAGGGTATTTACAAGAGACCCAGTACTTC.

This clonotype was seen more than once but under ten times. The genes are TRBV29-1 and TRBJ1-2, with D perhaps matching TRBD1 (6 bases). Germline V gives CDR1 SQVTM, CDR2 ANQGSEA. This CDR3 comprises 11 residues. Trimming cost V 3 bases and J 8 bases, with 10 bases left between them. CDR3 sequence: CSVDGGRGYTF. The CDR3 coding sequence is TGCAGCGTTGATGGGGGGCGCGGCTACACCTTC.

The CDR3 coding sequence is TGTGCCAGCAGCCGGACAGGCGCTGTTAACTATGGCTACACCTTC. Its translation: CASSRTGAVNYGYTF. The J gene is TRBJ1-2, the V gene TRBV27; TRBD1 matches at 7 bases. CDR3 length: 15 amino acids. Trimming cost V 6 bases and J 1 base; bases outside gene matches: 8. Germline CDR1 reads MNHEY; CDR2 reads SMNVEV (reference sequence).

The chain employs TRBV28 and TRBJ2-6, with 9 bases lining up with TRBD1. CDR3 length equals 18 residues. Per the germline V gene, CDR1 is MDHEN and CDR2 is SYDVKM. V shed 7 bases and J 0 bases; nucleotides not matched to a gene: 10. The CDR3 loop is CASTSIPGQGSGANVLTF. The CDR3, as DNA: TGTGCCAGCACCTCAATTCCGGGACAGGGCTCTGGGGCCAACGTCCTGACTTTC.

The gene calls are TRBV20-1 and TRBJ2-3; no clear D. CDR3 length: 13 amino acids. Germline V lookup: CDR1 DFQATT, CDR2 SNEGSKA (reference sequence). Trimming removed 3 bases from V and 6 bases from J, with 13 bases in between. The CDR3 DNA reads TGCAGTGCTAGCCGCCCTCCTGGGGATACGCAGTATTTT. It specifies CSASRPPGDTQYF.

This clonotype was observed a single time. J is TRBJ2-5 and V is TRBV3-1; D unclear. Trimming took off 3 bases at V and 11 bases at J, with 16 bases between the two ends. This CDR3 comprises 13 residues. The germline V gene encodes CDR1 LGHDT and CDR2 YNNKEL (reference sequence). Here the CDR3 reads CASSQRGTEEQYF. CDR3 nucleotide sequence: TGTGCCAGCAGCCAGAGAGGTACGGAAGAGCAGTACTTC.

J is TRBJ1-2 and V is TRBV6-1; D remains ambiguous. V dropped 0 bases and J dropped 8 bases, with 10 bases sitting between them. Germline V lookup: CDR1 MNHNS, CDR2 SASEGT. The CDR3 has 13 amino acids. This CDR3 is CASSEAGVYGYTF. CDR3 sequence (DNA): TGTGCCAGCAGTGAAGCTGGGGTGTACGGCTACACCTTC.